Each of the 14 T cell receptor beta chains below was sequenced from the same sample in a study of blood T cell repertoires in COVID-19. Assay used: immunoSEQ multiplex PCR; TCRdb lists only in-frame clones, some missing. The sample contains 75,000 to 85,000 clones, around nine tenths of which appear only once. The sequenced sample consisted of peripheral blood. All receptors come from a human donor in a cohort sampled during active COVID-19.

The chain has TRBV28 and TRBJ2-7, with TRBD1 matching over 7 bases. This CDR3 is 15 amino acids long. The germline CDR1 and CDR2 sequences are MDHEN and SYDVKM. V lost 6 bases and J lost 4; bases outside the gene matches: 12. The CDR3 DNA reads as TGTGCCAGCAGGGGGGCGGTAACAGGGGCGTACGAGCAGTACTTC. Translated: CASRGAVTGAYEQYF.

V and J are TRBV3-1 (or the pseudogene TRBV3-2) and TRBJ1-6; 12 bases are shared with TRBD1. The CDR3 runs 16 residues. The J segment lost 10 bases and the V segment lost 4 bases, leaving 8 bases of the junction unmatched. Germline values: CDR1 LGHDT, CDR2 YNNKEL (reference sequence). The CDR3 loop reads CASSPGTGGAGSPLHF. CDR3 DNA sequence: TGTGCCAGCAGCCCCGGGACAGGGGGCGCAGGATCACCCCTCCACTTT.

V gene TRBV25-1 combines with J gene TRBJ1-3; 9 bases are shared with TRBD1. Germline V gene sequence: CDR1 MGHDK, CDR2 SYGVNS. This CDR3 is 14 amino acids long. V was clipped by 5 bases and J by 4 bases; unmatched bases: 3. CDR3 sequence reads: CASSPGTGGNTIYF. The CDR3 coding sequence is TGTGCCAGCAGTCCCGGGACAGGGGGAAACACCATATATTTT.

This clone turned up a few times. The J gene is TRBJ2-7, the V gene TRBV7-6; 8 nucleotides line up with TRBD2. Germline loops: CDR1 SGHVS, CDR2 FNYEAQ. The V segment lost 5 bases and the J segment 5 bases; nucleotides outside the gene matches: 8. This CDR3 is 14 amino acids long. The CDR3 loop is CASSRSGNRDEQYF. The DNA for the CDR3 is TGTGCCAGCAGCCGTAGCGGGAATAGAGACGAGCAGTACTTC.

The CDR3 nucleotides are TGTGCCAGCAGTCAGATCTTATGGAACACCGGGGAGCTGTTTTTT. Encoded protein: CASSQILWNTGELFF. This chain joins TRBV28 and TRBJ2-2; D is unresolved. V lost 5 bases and J lost 1, with 11 bases in between. The CDR3 consists of 15 residues. Germline CDR1 and CDR2: MDHEN and SYDVKM.

The chain has TRBV3-1 (or the pseudogene TRBV3-2) and TRBJ1-2, with 7 bases identical to TRBD1. The CDR3 totals 16 residues. Germline CDR1 is LGHDT and CDR2 is YNNKEL (reference sequence). The V segment lost 0 bases and the J segment 4 bases; nucleotides outside the gene matches: 8. Here the CDR3 DNA reads TGTGCCAGCAGCCAAGATACGAGGCAGGGGGGCTATGGCTACACCTTC. It encodes CASSQDTRQGGYGYTF.

This clone was seen a single time. The V call is TRBV7-9, the J call TRBJ2-2; 8 bases are shared with TRBD2. After removal of 5 bases from V and 7 bases from J, the junction contained 18 bases not matched to a gene. The germline V gene has CDR1 SEHNR and CDR2 FQNEAQ (reference sequence). CDR3 length: 18 amino acids. The CDR3 region has the DNA TGTGCCAGCAGCCCCTCCCTTGCTAAGCGGGGGAAGGTCGGGGAGCTGTTTTTT. Amino acids: CASSPSLAKRGKVGELFF.

The V and J genes are TRBV10-2 and TRBJ2-2; tentatively, D is TRBD1 (5 bases). V lost 4 bases to trimming and J lost 1 base, with 7 bases between them. This CDR3 spans 14 amino acids. CDR1 is WSHSY and CDR2 is SAAADI in the germline V gene. The CDR3 DNA sequence: TGCGCCAGCAGTGTGGGGCTGAACACCGGGGAGCTGTTTTTT. It yields the protein CASSVGLNTGELFF.

V gene TRBV3-1 (or the pseudogene TRBV3-2) combines with J gene TRBJ1-2; 7 bases fit TRBD1. This CDR3 comprises 14 residues. In germline, CDR1 is LGHDT, CDR2 YNNKEL (reference sequence). Losses at the gene ends were 2 bases for V and 8 bases for J; bases not matched to a gene: 8. CDR3 region: CASSQSGTAIGYTF. CDR3 nucleotides: TGTGCCAGCAGCCAATCCGGGACAGCAATAGGCTACACCTTC.

The chain has TRBV7-2 and TRBJ2-4; possibly TRBD2 for D (6 bases). V was pared by 0 bases and J by 7 bases, with 13 bases between. The CDR3 is made up of 15 amino acids. In germline, CDR1 is SGHTA, CDR2 FQGNSA. The CDR3 DNA reads TGTGCCAGCAGCTTAGCGGAGGGATATCGGAACATTCAGTACTTC. As protein: CASSLAEGYRNIQYF. Together with reference TRBV7-2 and TRBJ2-4, the CDR3 gives the full variable domain: GAGVSQSPSNKVTEKGKDVELRCDPISGHTALYWYRQSLGQGLEFLIYFQGNSAPDKSGLPSDRFSAERTGGSVSTLTIQRTQQEDSAVYLCASSLAEGYRNIQYFGAGTRLSVL.

This rearrangement joins TRBV6-1 to TRBJ1-6; perhaps TRBD1 as D (5 bases). From germline, CDR1 is MNHNS and CDR2 SASEGT. The V and J ends lost 4 bases and 9 bases respectively, with 22 bases between them. The CDR3 has 17 amino acids. The CDR3: CASSGSHGGVTGSPLHF. The CDR3 DNA reads TGTGCCAGCAGTGGGAGTCACGGGGGAGTAACCGGTTCACCCCTCCACTTT.

The rearrangement links TRBV11-1 to TRBJ1-2; 7 nucleotides align to TRBD1. In germline, CDR1 is SGHAT, CDR2 FQDESV (reference sequence). The length of the CDR3 is 15 residues. V was clipped by 5 bases and J by 8 bases; unmatched bases: 14. The CDR3 is CASSPGRQGVGGYTF. The CDR3, as DNA: TGTGCCAGCAGCCCGGGCCGACAGGGAGTGGGGGGCTACACCTTC. Using reference TRBV11-1 and TRBJ1-2 for the parts outside the CDR3, the full variable domain is EAEVAQSPRYKITEKSQAVAFWCDPISGHATLYWYRQILGQGPELLVQFQDESVVDDSQLPKDRFSAERLKGVDSTLKIQPAELGDSAMYLCASSPGRQGVGGYTFGSGTRLTVV.

The rearrangement links TRBV6-5 to TRBJ1-1; D may be TRBD1 (5 bases). Trimming pared 8 bases from V and 1 base from J, leaving 17 bases between. Germline V gives CDR1 MNHEY, CDR2 SVGAGI. The CDR3 totals 15 residues. This CDR3 is CASSKRRQPNTEAFF. DNA of the CDR3: TGTGCCAGCTCGAAAAGGAGACAGCCGAACACTGAAGCTTTCTTT.

This sequence joins TRBV3-1 (or the pseudogene TRBV3-2) and TRBJ1-2; 7 positions agree with TRBD1. J lost 4 bases, V lost 5 bases, and 10 bases had no gene match. The CDR3 spans 15 residues. Per the germline V gene, CDR1 is LGHDT and CDR2 is YNNKEL (reference sequence). In DNA, the CDR3 is TGTGCCAGCAGCATCCAGGGACAGTCTCCCTATGGCTACACCTTC. Residues: CASSIQGQSPYGYTF.